The 5 T cell receptor beta chains below come from one sample, sequenced in a study of T cell repertoires in cytomegalovirus infection. From the reads, TCRdb called clonotypes with MiXCR, one entry per CDR3 protein. The repertoire has some 230,000 distinct CDR3 sequences, approximately 24% of them found once; the top ten carry roughly 20%. The specimen sequenced was CD8+ T cells from PBMCs. The receptors were sampled from a human donor in good health (CMV status not recorded). Some clones in this sample may be carry-over from other donors' samples.

In this sample, this clonotype turned up many times. J is TRBJ2-5 and V is TRBV5-6, with TRBD2 matching over 7 bases. CDR3 size: 13 residues. Germline CDR1 SGHDT, CDR2 YYEEEE. Trimming took 4 bases from V and 5 from J; bases not matched to a gene: 5. The CDR3 nucleotides are TGTGCCAGCAGCCCAGGACTAGATGAGACCCAGTACTTC. Protein sequence: CASSPGLDETQYF. The whole variable domain, filled in from reference TRBV5-6 and TRBJ2-5, reads DAGVTQSPTHLIKTRGQQVTLRCSPKSGHDTVSWYQQALGQGPQFIFQYYEEEERQRGNFPDRFSGHQFPNYSSELNVNALLLGDSALYLCASSPGLDETQYFGPGTRLLVL.

The rearrangement uses TRBV4-1 and TRBJ1-1, with D maybe TRBD1 (5 bases). This CDR3 contains 15 residues. Germline CDR1 and CDR2: MGHRA and YSYEKL. Trimming removed 6 bases at V and 3 bases at J, with 17 bases between. DNA for the CDR3: TGCGCCAGCAGACCGTCGGTGGGGGTGGACACTGAAGCTTTCTTT. Translating gives CASRPSVGVDTEAFF.

This clonotype occurred a few times. This chain links TRBV5-1 with TRBJ1-1; unclear D gene. The CDR3 is made up of 14 amino acids. Germline CDR1 SGHRS, CDR2 YFSETQ. V lost 2 bases and J 1 base, leaving 9 bases between the germline ends. The CDR3 coding sequence is TGCGCCAGCAGCTTACTTCCCGGGAACACTGAAGCTTTCTTT. It is translated as CASSLLPGNTEAFF.

This clonotype was detected only a few times. The gene calls are TRBV7-4 and TRBJ1-5; D remains ambiguous. V was pared by 0 bases and J by 1 base, with 4 bases between. CDR3 length: 14 amino acids. Germline CDR1 is SGHVT and CDR2 is SQSDAQ. This CDR3 is CASSLATSNQPQHF. In DNA form, the CDR3 reads TGTGCCAGCAGCTTAGCGACAAGCAATCAGCCCCAGCATTTT.

This clonotype was seen a handful of times. The chain has TRBV27 and TRBJ2-2; TRBD2 agrees at 10 bases. Germline trimming cut 7 bases from V and 9 bases from J; bases unmatched to any gene: 20. The length of the CDR3 is 18 residues. From germline, CDR1 is MNHEY and CDR2 SMNVEV (reference sequence). As DNA, the CDR3 is TGTGCCAGCACCCGGACCGGACTAGCGGCCTCCGTCGTGCGGGAGCTGTTTTTT. Translating gives CASTRTGLAASVVRELFF.